One sample yielded the 3 T cell receptor beta chains listed below, sequenced in a study of blood T cell repertoires in COVID-19 (dated by TCRdb to the early 2020s). The receptor library was made with the immunoSEQ multiplex PCR assay. TCRdb took this table from immuneACCESS and kept in-frame rearrangements with V and J called. Such tables lack part of the clones; where checked against another copy, unresolved V genes explain under half of the gap, and the rest is unexplained. Within this sample are some 87,000 clones, with 85% to 90% of them counted one time only. The biggest ten clones account for roughly 4.2% of the sample. Sequencing used peripheral blood. These receptors were collected from a human donor with COVID-19, enrolled during active disease. The donor label of this sample is uncertain.

This chain connects TRBV7-9 to TRBJ1-3, with 7 nucleotides matching TRBD1. V lost 1 base to trimming and J lost 7 bases; unmatched junction nucleotides: 7. The CDR3 totals 15 residues. Germline values: CDR1 SEHNR, CDR2 FQNEAQ (reference sequence). CDR3 in amino acids: CASSLGLNRGNTIYF. CDR3 sequence (DNA): TGTGCCAGCAGCTTAGGGTTGAACAGGGGTAACACCATATATTTT.

V and J are TRBV7-3 and TRBJ2-2; D gene unclear. Trimming stripped 5 bases from V and 2 bases from J, with 15 bases between. The CDR3 sequence is 16 residues long. The germline V gene encodes CDR1 SGHTA and CDR2 FQGTGA. The CDR3 spells CASSPTLARNTGELFF. In DNA form, the CDR3 reads TGTGCCAGCAGCCCTACCCTCGCACGAAACACCGGGGAGCTGTTTTTT.

This chain joins TRBV25-1 and TRBJ2-2; 10 bases map to TRBD2. Trimming removed 4 bases from V and 3 bases from J; junction bases left unmatched: 5. Germline V gene data show CDR1 as MGHDK and CDR2 as SYGVNS. This CDR3 has 16 amino acids. As DNA, the CDR3 is TGTGCCAGCAGTGCGATAGCGGGGGGTGACACCGGGGAGCTGTTTTTT. Amino acid sequence: CASSAIAGGDTGELFF.